This TCR beta chain was retrieved from a study of PD-L1 blockade in urothelial cancer. Study-level background: Dosed intravenously at 1,200 mg every 3 weeks, atezolizumab was initiated by patients around 2014. There were a median of roughly 140,000 T cells in blood samples.

Assay used: immunoSEQ multiplex PCR; TCRdb lists only in-frame clones, some missing. The table has 55,000 to 75,000 clones, around four fifths seen once; the top ten hold roughly 1.6%. Study-wide findings and caveats: Pretreatment clonality of the blood TCR repertoire below the median was predictive of superior survival.

The length of the CDR3 is 14 residues. V trimming: 9 bases; J trimming: 0 bases; junction bases outside the gene matches: 4. CDR1 SEHNR and CDR2 FQNEAQ come from the germline V gene (reference sequence). Time point of the sample: pretreatment peripheral blood. Locally advanced or metastatic urothelial carcinoma affected all patients. Comment on this clone: Its antigen is not identified.

The source is an older man with urothelial cancer. This sample comprised PBMCs, obtained around atezolizumab (anti-PD-L1) treatment. V is TRBV7-9 and J is TRBJ2-2; the match to TRBD2 covers 7 bases. CDR3 amino acids: CASNSGANTGELFF. For the CDR3, the DNA is TGTGCCAGTAACAGCGGGGCGAACACCGGGGAGCTGTTTTTT.